Presented here are 17 T cell receptor beta chains from one specimen sequenced in a study of vaccination and CD4 T cells after COVID-19. At the Johns Hopkins FTIC core, DNA taken from cultured CD4+ T cells was sequenced by way of the Oncomine TCR Beta short-read assay. TCRdb reanalysed the PCR reads using MiXCR and keeps one entry per CDR3 protein. This repertoire shows under 20,000 distinct CDR3 sequences, about two fifths found once; its top ten account for less than 15%. Documented treatment: roughly 10-day PBMC culture with coronavirus spike peptide pools or control peptides (ViraFEST assay). No antigen has been assigned to these receptors. Material for sequencing was cultured CD4+ T cells from blood. Receptors originate from a human donor with COVID-19.

The CDR3 sequence: CASVFSRRSGSGANVLTF. CDR3 in DNA: TGTGCCAGCGTATTCTCCCGCCGGTCTGGATCTGGGGCCAACGTCCTGACTTTC. V and J are TRBV12-3 or TRBV12-4 and TRBJ2-6; no clear D. The CDR3 has 18 residues. Trimming removed 8 bases from V and 1 base from J, with 21 bases in between.

This clonotype was recorded a few times. This chain uses TRBV12-3 or TRBV12-4 with TRBJ2-7, with a possible D match to TRBD1 (6 bases). V dropped 4 bases and J dropped 4 bases, with 14 bases sitting between them. The CDR3 contains 14 residues. The CDR3 DNA reads TGTGCCAGCAGTTCCGAGACAGGTGGATACGAGCAGTACTTC. Encoded protein: CASSSETGGYEQYF.

J is TRBJ2-2 and V is TRBV18; possibly TRBD2 for D (6 bases). The ends were cut back, 5 bases at V and 2 bases at J, with 21 bases in the middle. Germline V gene sequence: CDR1 KGHSH, CDR2 LQKENI. The CDR3 contains 18 residues. CDR3 coding DNA: TGTGCCAGCTCATGGAGCTCACCAAGGGACTCAAACACCGGGGAGCTGTTTTTT. This translates into CASSWSSPRDSNTGELFF.

The chain recombines TRBV7-6 with TRBJ2-7, with 13 bases identical to TRBD2. The CDR3 totals 20 residues. In germline, CDR1 is SGHVS, CDR2 FNYEAQ. V was clipped by 0 bases and J by 5 bases; unmatched bases: 16. In DNA, the CDR3 is TGTGCCAGCAGCTTAGCCCCCCGGACTAGCGGGGGAATTGAGGGCGACGAGCAGTACTTC. It translates to CASSLAPRTSGGIEGDEQYF.

In this sample, this clonotype turned up a few times. The chain carries TRBV7-6 and TRBJ1-6; D might be TRBD1 (6 bases). The CDR3 is made up of 15 amino acids. The germline CDR1 and CDR2 sequences are SGHVS and FNYEAQ. With 4 bases removed from V and 5 bases from J, the gap between germline ends came to 12 bases. CDR3 amino acids: CASSSRDKNNSPLHF. As DNA, the CDR3 is TGTGCCAGCAGCTCCCGGGACAAGAATAATTCACCCCTCCACTTT.

This clonotype has a handful of counts. The chain uses TRBV2 and TRBJ2-7; D is unresolved. Trimming took 3 bases from V and 2 from J, leaving 14 bases between them. The CDR3 length is 15 residues. Germline V CDR1 and CDR2: SNHLY, FYNNEI. CDR3 in DNA: TGTGCCAGCAGTGAGGTCCTAGTGTCCGCCTACGAGCAGTACTTC. As protein: CASSEVLVSAYEQYF. The whole variable domain, filled in from reference TRBV2 and TRBJ2-7, reads EPEVTQTPSHQVTQMGQEVILRCVPISNHLYFYWYRQILGQKVEFLVSFYNNEISEKSEIFDDQFSVERPDGSNFTLKIRSTKLEDSAMYFCASSEVLVSAYEQYFGPGTRLTVT.

A single count supports this clonotype. The rearrangement links TRBV28 to TRBJ2-7; tentative D call: TRBD1 (6 bases). CDR1 is MDHEN and CDR2 is SYDVKM in the germline V gene. The V gene lost 6 bases and the J gene lost 3 bases, with 18 bases spanning the gap. The CDR3 length is 15 residues. In DNA, the CDR3 is TGTGCCAGCAGAGGGACATCCAATCACCTCTACGAGCAGTACTTC. Residues: CASRGTSNHLYEQYF.

The chain is built from TRBV29-1 and TRBJ1-1; D is uncertain. The CDR3 has 14 residues. The germline V and J ends were trimmed by 4 bases and 2 bases, with 14 bases remaining between them. CDR1 is SQVTM and CDR2 is ANQGSEA in the germline V gene. The CDR3 DNA sequence: TGCAGCGTTGTCCGAGGACCTACCAACACTGAAGCTTTCTTT. This sequence encodes CSVVRGPTNTEAFF.

V and J are TRBV4-2 and TRBJ2-3, with TRBD2 matching 11 bases. The CDR3 loop spans 17 amino acids. Germline lookup yields CDR1 LGHNA and CDR2 YNFKEQ. Trimming at V came to 1 base and at J to 2 bases, leaving 5 bases not matched to a gene. The CDR3 DNA reads as TGTGCCAGCAGCCAAGTGATGGGACTAGCGGTCACAGATACGCAGTATTTT. Translating gives CASSQVMGLAVTDTQYF.

The chain has TRBV11-3 and TRBJ2-3; TRBD1 is a possible D gene (7 bases). The CDR3 has 16 amino acids. With 6 bases removed from V and 2 bases from J, the gap between germline ends came to 18 bases. Germline CDR1 reads SGHNT; CDR2 reads YENEEA. The CDR3 DNA reads TGTGCCAGCAGTCAGGGGGGCGGACATTCCACAGATACGCAGTATTTT. This encodes CASSQGGGHSTDTQYF.

The CDR3 here is CASSPTAGTLSYEQYF. In DNA form, the CDR3 reads TGTGCCAGCAGCCCCACCGCGGGGACACTCTCCTACGAGCAGTACTTC. V gene TRBV5-4 combines with J gene TRBJ2-7; perhaps D is TRBD1 or TRBD2 (6 bases each). The CDR3 runs 16 residues. The germline V gene encodes CDR1 SGHNT and CDR2 YYREEE (reference sequence). V lost 4 bases and J lost 0, with 17 bases in between.

This clonotype came up a few times. The chain links TRBV6-1 to TRBJ2-2, with a tentative D call TRBD2 (5 bases). CDR3 length: 13 residues. V lost 4 bases to trimming and J lost 5 bases, with 8 bases between them. Per the germline V gene, CDR1 is MNHNS and CDR2 is SASEGT. The chain's CDR3 is CASSVAGTGELFF. The CDR3 bases are TGTGCCAGCAGTGTCGCGGGTACCGGGGAGCTGTTTTTT.

The chain is built from TRBV11-2 and TRBJ2-7; 7 nucleotides line up with TRBD2. The CDR3 contains 15 residues. Unmatched junction bases numbered 7, after V lost 3 bases and J lost 2 bases. Per germline, CDR1 SGHAT and CDR2 FQNNGV. The CDR3 protein is CASSLTGTTTYEQYF. The CDR3, as DNA: TGTGCCAGCAGCTTGACCGGGACTACTACCTACGAGCAGTACTTC.

In nucleotides, the CDR3 is TGTGCCATCGGTAGTTTGGGACATGGCTATGGCTACACCTTC. Translation gives CAIGSLGHGYGYTF. The chain uses TRBV10-3 and TRBJ1-2; perhaps TRBD1 as D (6 bases). V was clipped by 8 bases and J by 4 bases, with 17 bases between them. The CDR3 contains 14 residues. Germline CDR1 and CDR2: ENHRY and SYGVKD.

There are a few counts of this clonotype. The chain couples TRBV20-1 to TRBJ2-5; the match to TRBD1 covers 8 bases. Germline CDR1 is DFQATT and CDR2 is SNEGSKA (reference sequence). V trimming: 6 bases; J trimming: 2 bases; junction bases outside the gene matches: 2. This CDR3 spans 12 amino acids. CDR3: CSARTGQETQYF. The CDR3 DNA follows: TGCAGTGCCCGGACAGGGCAAGAGACCCAGTACTTC.

The chain joins TRBV6-4 to TRBJ2-3; possible D gene TRBD2, 7 bases. This CDR3 is built from 15 residues. V was cut by 2 bases and J by 0 bases, with 9 bases left in between. Germline CDR1 and CDR2: MRHNA and SNTAGT. The CDR3 sequence: CASSDRGASTDTQYF. The DNA of the CDR3 is TGTGCCAGCAGTGACCGGGGGGCAAGCACAGATACGCAGTATTTT.

CDR3 amino acids: CASSLSTTAGTEAFF. CDR3 sequence (DNA): TGTGCCAGCAGTTTATCGACAACTGCAGGCACTGAAGCTTTCTTT. The gene calls are TRBV27 and TRBJ1-1; no reliable D call. V was clipped by 0 bases and J by 4 bases, with 12 bases between them. The germline CDR1 and CDR2 sequences are MNHEY and SMNVEV (reference sequence). The CDR3 has 15 amino acids.